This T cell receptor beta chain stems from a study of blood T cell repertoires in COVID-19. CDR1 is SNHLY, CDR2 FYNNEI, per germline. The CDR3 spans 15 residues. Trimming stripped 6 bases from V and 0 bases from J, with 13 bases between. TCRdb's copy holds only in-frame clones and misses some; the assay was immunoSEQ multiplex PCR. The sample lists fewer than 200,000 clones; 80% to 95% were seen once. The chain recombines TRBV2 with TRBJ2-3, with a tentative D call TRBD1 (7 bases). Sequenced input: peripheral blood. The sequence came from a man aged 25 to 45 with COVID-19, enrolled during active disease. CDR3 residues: CASRLQGGSTDTQYF. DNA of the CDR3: TGTGCCAGCAGACTCCAGGGGGGAAGCACAGATACGCAGTATTTT. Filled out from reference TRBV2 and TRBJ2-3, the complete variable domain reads EPEVTQTPSHQVTQMGQEVILRCVPISNHLYFYWYRQILGQKVEFLVSFYNNEISEKSEIFDDQFSVERPDGSNFTLKIRSTKLEDSAMYFCASRLQGGSTDTQYFGPGTRLTVL.